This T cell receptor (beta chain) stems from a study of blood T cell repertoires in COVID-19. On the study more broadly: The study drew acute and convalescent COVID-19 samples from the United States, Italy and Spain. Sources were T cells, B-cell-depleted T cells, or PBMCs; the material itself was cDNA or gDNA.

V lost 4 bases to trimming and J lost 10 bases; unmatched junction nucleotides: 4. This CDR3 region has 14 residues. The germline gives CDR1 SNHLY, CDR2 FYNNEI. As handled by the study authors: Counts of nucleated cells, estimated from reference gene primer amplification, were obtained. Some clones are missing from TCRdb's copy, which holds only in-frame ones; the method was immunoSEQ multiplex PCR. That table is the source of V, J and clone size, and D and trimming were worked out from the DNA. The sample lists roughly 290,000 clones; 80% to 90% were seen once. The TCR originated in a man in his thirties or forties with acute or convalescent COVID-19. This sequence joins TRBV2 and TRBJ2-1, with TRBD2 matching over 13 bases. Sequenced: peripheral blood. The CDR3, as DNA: TGTGCCAGCAGTGTAACTAGCGGGAGGGGGGAGCAGTTCTTC. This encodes CASSVTSGRGEQFF.